These 2 T cell receptor beta chains came from one sample sequenced in a study of T cells in women clearing cervical HPV infection. Assay: immunoSEQ multiplex PCR; the TCRdb copy retains only in-frame clones and omits some. The ten top clones account for less than 7.5%, within a sample of under 45,000 clones. The sequencing input was blood buffy coat. The receptors derive from a woman between 18 and 70 years old with a cervical HPV16 infection that either progressed to CIN3+ or cleared (not recorded which).

As to this clone: Read coverage stops 3 residues before the CDR3 terminus; the germline J gene supplies the remainder. V and J are TRBV29-1 and TRBJ2-2; 9 bases map to TRBD1. The J segment lost 4 bases and the V segment lost 6 bases, leaving 3 bases of the junction unmatched. The CDR3 covers 13 residues. Per the germline V gene, CDR1 is SQVTM and CDR2 is ANQGSEA. CDR3 region: CSVDRGITGELFF. Incomplete CDR3 DNA: TGCAGCGTAGACAGGGGGATCACCGGGGAG.

Partial CDR3 DNA: TGTGCCAGCAGTGGGTTCACTAGTCGGTACAATGAG. This sequence encodes CASSGFTSRYNE. The CDR3, in full, reads CASSGFTSRYNEQFF. J is TRBJ2-1 and V is TRBV2; possibly TRBD2 for D (5 bases). Coverage ceases 3 residues before the CDR3 finishes, and the germline J gene fills in the end. CDR3 size: 15 residues. V gave up 4 bases and J gave up 4 bases, with 14 bases separating them. Germline V gene data show CDR1 as SNHLY and CDR2 as FYNNEI.